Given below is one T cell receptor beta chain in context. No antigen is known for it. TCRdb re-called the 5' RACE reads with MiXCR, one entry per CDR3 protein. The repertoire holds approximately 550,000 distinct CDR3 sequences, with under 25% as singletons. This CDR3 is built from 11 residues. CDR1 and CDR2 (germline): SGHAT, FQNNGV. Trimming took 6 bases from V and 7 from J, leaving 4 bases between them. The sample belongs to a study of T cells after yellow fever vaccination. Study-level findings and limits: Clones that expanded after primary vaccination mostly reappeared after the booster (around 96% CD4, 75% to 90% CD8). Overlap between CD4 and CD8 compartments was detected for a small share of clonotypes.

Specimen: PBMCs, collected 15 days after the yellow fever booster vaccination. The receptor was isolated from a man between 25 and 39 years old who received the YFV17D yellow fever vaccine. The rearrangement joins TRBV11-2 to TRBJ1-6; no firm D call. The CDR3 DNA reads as TGTGCCAGCAGAGTGAATTCACCCCTCCACTTT. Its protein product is CASRVNSPLHF.